The 12 T cell receptor beta chains below were found in one sample sequenced in a study of cytomegalovirus exposure and HLA in healthy donors. Sequencing was performed with immunoSEQ multiplex PCR; in TCRdb, only in-frame clones are kept and a portion is missing. Of about 130,000 clones in the sample, approximately 89% were seen once. The sequenced material came from PBMCs. Receptor source: a woman aged 18-29 years in good health and CMV-seronegative.

The chain links TRBV7-2 to TRBJ2-6; TRBD2 might be the D (5 bases). CDR1 is SGHTA, CDR2 FQGNSA, per germline. The CDR3 spans 16 residues. V lost 7 bases to trimming and J lost 3 bases, with 16 bases between them. In DNA, the CDR3 is TGTGCCAGCACCCCGGAGGCCAACTATGGGGCCAACGTCCTGACTTTC. It yields the protein CASTPEANYGANVLTF.

CDR3 in DNA: TGTGCCATCAGGGGGGACAGGGGGCGGGTAGATGAGCAGTTCTTC. Translated, it gives CAIRGDRGRVDEQFF. The chain couples TRBV10-3 to TRBJ2-1; 12 bases fit TRBD1. The V gene's germline CDR1 is ENHRY and CDR2 SYGVKD. With 6 bases clipped from V and 8 bases from J, the junction kept 8 bases outside the gene matches. The CDR3 consists of 15 residues.

This sequence joins TRBV15 and TRBJ2-2; possible D gene TRBD1, 6 bases. Germline V gene sequence: CDR1 LNHNV, CDR2 YYDKDF (reference sequence). This CDR3 comprises 14 residues. With 0 bases removed from V and 6 bases from J, the gap between germline ends came to 8 bases. The CDR3 coding sequence is TGTGCCACCAGCAGAGACAGGGGACCCGGGGAGCTGTTTTTT. Translated: CATSRDRGPGELFF.

The chain is built from TRBV5-1 and TRBJ1-1; the D is unclear. The CDR3 is made up of 15 amino acids. Germline V gene lookup returns CDR1 SGHRS and CDR2 YFSETQ. Trimming took 0 bases from V and 1 from J, leaving 10 bases between them. In nucleotides, the CDR3 is TGCGCCAGCAGCTTGGACGGAGGGAGGAACACTGAAGCTTTCTTT. Protein sequence: CASSLDGGRNTEAFF. Full variable domain (rest looked up from reference TRBV5-1 and TRBJ1-1): KAGVTQTPRYLIKTRGQQVTLSCSPISGHRSVSWYQQTPGQGLQFLFEYFSETQRNKGNFPGRFSGRQFSNSRSEMNVSTLELGDSALYLCASSLDGGRNTEAFFGQGTRLTVV.

The rearrangement uses TRBV7-9 and TRBJ2-7; D may be TRBD1 (6 bases). Germline CDR1 SEHNR, CDR2 FQNEAQ (reference sequence). The CDR3 length is 13 residues. Trimming stripped 5 bases from V and 2 bases from J, with 10 bases between. The CDR3 bases are TGTGCCAGCAGCCCCAGGGGCACCTACGAGCAGTACTTC. It codes for CASSPRGTYEQYF.

The V call is TRBV13, the J call TRBJ1-1; D remains ambiguous. CDR3 length: 13 residues. The V gene's germline CDR1 is PRHDT and CDR2 FYEKMQ (reference sequence). The germline V and J ends were trimmed by 1 base and 5 bases, with 8 bases remaining between them. CDR3 in amino acids: CASSLDLSTEAFF. CDR3 nucleotides: TGTGCCAGCAGCTTAGATTTGAGTACTGAAGCTTTCTTT.

This clone has only one observation. V usage is TRBV6-1 and J usage is TRBJ2-5, with TRBD2 as a possible D gene (5 bases). Per the germline V gene, CDR1 is MNHNS and CDR2 is SASEGT. Trimming removed 6 bases from V and 9 bases from J, with 14 bases in between. The CDR3 sequence is 12 residues long. CDR3 nucleotides: TGTGCCAGCAGCCGGACTCCGCGGGCCCAGTACTTC. Its translation: CASSRTPRAQYF.

The V and J genes are TRBV11-2 and TRBJ2-1, with 8 nucleotides matching TRBD2. This CDR3 is built from 15 residues. The germline gives CDR1 SGHAT, CDR2 FQNNGV. V lost 5 bases to trimming and J lost 9 bases; unmatched junction nucleotides: 12. In DNA, the CDR3 is TGTGCCAGCAGCCCCGAGGGGGGACTAGTGTCTGAGCAGTTCTTC. Translated: CASSPEGGLVSEQFF.

This clone appeared a single time. This chain links TRBV7-2 with TRBJ2-3; D perhaps matches TRBD2 (5 bases). Germline values: CDR1 SGHTA, CDR2 FQGNSA. Trimming left V 1 base short and J 3 bases short, with 11 bases between. The CDR3 is 15 amino acids. The CDR3 DNA is TGTGCCAGCAGCTTAGTGGGAGATTGGACAGATACGCAGTATTTT. Translating gives CASSLVGDWTDTQYF.

The gene calls are TRBV7-6 and TRBJ2-1, with 8 bases identical to TRBD2. V dropped 5 bases and J dropped 3; count of bases not matched to a gene: 6. The CDR3 runs 15 residues. CDR1 is SGHVS and CDR2 is FNYEAQ in the germline V gene. The CDR3 DNA follows: TGTGCCAGCAGCACGGGACTAGGGAGCTACAATGAGCAGTTCTTC. Protein sequence: CASSTGLGSYNEQFF.

This clone was seen a handful of times. The CDR3 reads CASSDGGNTEAFF. The CDR3 bases are TGCGCCAGCAGTGATGGCGGGAACACTGAAGCTTTCTTT. The genes are TRBV10-1 and TRBJ1-1; D unclear. Germline CDR1 is WNHNN and CDR2 is SYGVQD (reference sequence). The V end lost 3 bases, the J end lost 1 base, and 6 bases lay between the germline ends. This CDR3 spans 13 amino acids.

V is TRBV7-8 and J is TRBJ2-6; tentatively, D is TRBD1 (5 bases). Trimming pared 5 bases from V and 2 bases from J, leaving 10 bases between. In germline, CDR1 is SGHVS, CDR2 FQNEAQ. The CDR3 covers 15 residues. The CDR3 spells CASSQLRAGANVLTF. The DNA for the CDR3 is TGTGCCAGCAGCCAACTCAGGGCTGGGGCCAACGTCCTGACTTTC.